This T cell receptor beta chain emerged from a study of T-cell reconstitution after alpha-beta-depleted transplantation in children. Unique molecular identifiers featured in how the TCRbeta library was prepared. MiXCR was run by TCRdb on the PCR reads, yielding one entry per CDR3 protein. The sample records about 120,000 distinct CDR3 sequences, over 9% being singletons. Trimming removed 10 bases at V and 0 bases at J, with 16 bases between. The CDR3 length is 15 residues. Germline V CDR1 and CDR2: LGHDT, YNNKEL (reference sequence). This chain joins TRBV3-1 and TRBJ1-5; D is perhaps TRBD1 (6 bases). This TCR derives from a human donor who donated a stem cell graft to a child with acute lymphoblastic leukemia. The sample consisted of PBMCs from the stem cell graft donor, taken from the stem cell graft. The CDR3 loop reads CATCRGQYSNQPQHF. The CDR3 DNA reads as TGTGCCACCTGCCGCGGACAGTATAGCAATCAGCCCCAGCATTTT.